The next 24 T cell receptor beta chains were all read from a single sample in a study of blood T cell repertoires in COVID-19. TCRdb's copy holds only in-frame clones and misses some; the assay was immunoSEQ multiplex PCR. The sample lists under 250,000 clones; roughly 80% were seen once. Material for sequencing was peripheral blood. Receptors originate from a woman aged 18-29 years with acute or convalescent COVID-19.

This chain joins TRBV18 and TRBJ1-1; the D is unclear. The CDR3 loop spans 13 amino acids. Per germline, CDR1 KGHSH and CDR2 LQKENI. Trimming cost V 3 bases and J 2 bases, with 7 bases left between them. Written as DNA, the CDR3 is TGTGCCAGCTCACCTTCGGTCAACACTGAAGCTTTCTTT. Translated: CASSPSVNTEAFF.

The chain recombines TRBV29-1 with TRBJ1-2; no reliable D call. Germline values: CDR1 SQVTM, CDR2 ANQGSEA. V lost 5 bases and J 5 bases, leaving 9 bases between the germline ends. CDR3 size: 11 residues. CDR3 sequence reads: CSVWEGYGYTF. In DNA, the CDR3 is TGCAGCGTTTGGGAGGGATATGGCTACACCTTC. Variable domain in full (rest from reference TRBV29-1 and TRBJ1-2): SAVISQKPSRDICQRGTSLTIQCQVDSQVTMMFWYRQQPGQSLTLIATANQGSEATYESGFVIDKFPISRPNLTFSTLTVSNMSPEDSSIYLCSVWEGYGYTFGSGTRLTVV.

The rearrangement links TRBV15 to TRBJ2-1; 10 bases map to TRBD2. J gave up 5 bases and V 1 base, and 2 bases lay outside the gene matches. Germline CDR1 reads LNHNV; CDR2 reads YYDKDF (reference sequence). This CDR3 is 15 amino acids long. The CDR3 sequence: CATSRGTSGNNEQFF. In DNA form, the CDR3 reads TGTGCCACCAGCAGAGGGACTAGCGGAAACAATGAGCAGTTCTTC.

This clone was seen a few times. This chain joins TRBV13 and TRBJ1-1; unclear D gene. The CDR3 length is 13 residues. With 5 bases removed from V and 0 bases from J, the gap between germline ends came to 7 bases. The V gene's germline CDR1 is PRHDT and CDR2 FYEKMQ (reference sequence). The CDR3 loop is CASSRTMNTEAFF. DNA for the CDR3: TGTGCCAGCAGCCGAACAATGAACACTGAAGCTTTCTTT.

The V and J genes are TRBV29-1 and TRBJ1-2; D call uncertain. The germline V gene has CDR1 SQVTM and CDR2 ANQGSEA. The CDR3 runs 13 residues. The V gene lost 1 base and the J gene lost 4 bases, with 10 bases spanning the gap. The CDR3 sequence is CSVEVSLRYGYTF. CDR3 DNA: TGCAGCGTTGAAGTCTCCCTCCGCTATGGCTACACCTTC.

The chain combines TRBV7-9 with TRBJ2-1; tentative D call: TRBD2 (6 bases). Germline CDR1 SEHNR, CDR2 FQNEAQ (reference sequence). The CDR3 has 16 residues. Trimming pared 1 base from V and 5 bases from J, leaving 15 bases between. CDR3 bases: TGTGCCAGCAGCTTAGGTTTTCGCGGGGACGACAATGAGCAGTTCTTC. This codes for CASSLGFRGDDNEQFF.

V usage is TRBV18 and J usage is TRBJ2-2; 7 nucleotides match TRBD2. The trim removed 3 bases at V and 4 bases at J, leaving 5 bases unmatched. Germline CDR1 reads KGHSH; CDR2 reads LQKENI. There are 15 residues in the CDR3. CDR3 nucleotide sequence: TGTGCCAGCTCACCGGGGCGGGAGAGCACCGGGGAGCTGTTTTTT. Protein sequence: CASSPGRESTGELFF.

This chain links TRBV7-8 with TRBJ2-3, with TRBD2 identical over 8 bases. The germline gives CDR1 SGHVS, CDR2 FQNEAQ. V was clipped by 2 bases and J by 0 bases; unmatched bases: 4. There are 16 residues in the CDR3. Here the CDR3 reads CASSLRLAGSTDTQYF. The CDR3 DNA sequence: TGTGCCAGCAGCTTACGGCTAGCGGGTAGCACAGATACGCAGTATTTT.

The genes are TRBV7-6 and TRBJ2-3, with D possibly being TRBD2 (5 bases). The CDR3 extends over 15 amino acids. The V end was cut by 1 base, the J end by 3 bases, with 11 bases between. CDR1 and CDR2 from the germline V gene are SGHVS and FNYEAQ. CDR3 sequence: CASSLELGETDTQYF. The CDR3 bases are TGTGCCAGCAGCTTAGAACTAGGAGAAACAGATACGCAGTATTTT.

The chain combines TRBV6-2 or TRBV6-3 with TRBJ2-7; tentative D call: TRBD1 (5 bases). Trimming removed 5 bases at V and 6 bases at J, with 14 bases between. Per germline, CDR1 MNHEY and CDR2 SVGEGT. The CDR3 totals 13 residues. This CDR3 reads CASSTFRVGEQYF. In DNA, the CDR3 is TGTGCCAGCAGTACATTCAGGGTTGGCGAGCAGTACTTC.

The V and J genes are TRBV7-6 and TRBJ2-7, with 9 bases matching TRBD1. J lost 6 bases, V lost 6 bases, and 9 bases had no gene match. CDR1 SGHVS and CDR2 FNYEAQ come from the germline V gene. This CDR3 is built from 14 residues. The CDR3 DNA sequence: TGTGCCAGCAGTCAAGGACAGGGGAGAGGCGAGCAGTACTTC. It is translated as CASSQGQGRGEQYF.

This sequence joins TRBV2 and TRBJ2-1, with D maybe TRBD2 (6 bases). From germline, CDR1 is SNHLY and CDR2 FYNNEI. The CDR3 covers 16 residues. V dropped 7 bases and J dropped 8 bases, with 24 bases sitting between them. The CDR3 DNA reads as TGTGCCAGCATAAGAAATAAACTAGCTCCTAGCGATGAGCAGTTCTTC. Translated, it gives CASIRNKLAPSDEQFF.

The chain couples TRBV9 to TRBJ2-7, with 8 bases identical to TRBD2. The V segment lost 4 bases and the J segment 5 bases; nucleotides outside the gene matches: 14. CDR1 SGDLS and CDR2 YYNGEE come from the germline V gene. The CDR3 is made up of 16 amino acids. The CDR3 nucleotides read TGTGCCAGCAGCCCGAGCCCCGGACTAGCCAACCACGAGCAGTACTTC. It codes for CASSPSPGLANHEQYF.

The rearrangement links TRBV7-2 to TRBJ2-1; D is possibly TRBD2 (5 bases). CDR3 size: 14 residues. The V and J ends lost 6 bases and 1 base respectively, with 10 bases between them. Per germline, CDR1 SGHTA and CDR2 FQGNSA. CDR3 in amino acids: CASSRGLSYNEQFF. CDR3 nucleotides: TGTGCCAGCAGTCGCGGGTTATCCTACAATGAGCAGTTCTTC.

In DNA form, the CDR3 reads TGTGCCAGCAGCTTCACACTAGCGGGAGAAGTTTACGAGCAGTACTTC. Translation gives CASSFTLAGEVYEQYF. V usage is TRBV11-2 and J usage is TRBJ2-7, with TRBD2 matching 11 bases. Germline CDR1 reads SGHAT; CDR2 reads FQNNGV. The length of the CDR3 is 16 residues. The J segment lost 4 bases and the V segment lost 3 bases, leaving 8 bases of the junction unmatched.

The chain carries TRBV6-4 and TRBJ2-1; TRBD2 agrees at 11 bases. With V trimmed by 4 bases and J by 5 bases, 4 bases remained unmatched. The CDR3 length is 15 residues. Germline V gene lookup returns CDR1 MRHNA and CDR2 SNTAGT. CDR3 bases: TGTGCCAGCAGTGCCGGGACTAGCGGTAACAATGAGCAGTTCTTC. This encodes CASSAGTSGNNEQFF.

In the case of this clone: At the DNA level, this CDR3 is encoded by other sequences in the same sample as well. The genes are TRBV7-3 and TRBJ2-1, with TRBD2 matching over 11 bases. This CDR3 has 15 amino acids. Germline V gene data show CDR1 as SGHTA and CDR2 as FQGTGA. The junction had 3 bases not matched to a gene; V was cut back by 4 bases and J by 4 bases. The CDR3 loop is CASSSLAGGYNEQFF. The CDR3 region has the DNA TGTGCCAGCAGCTCCCTAGCGGGGGGATACAATGAGCAGTTCTTC.

The J gene is TRBJ2-2, the V gene TRBV7-6; 9 bases fit TRBD1. CDR3 length: 16 residues. Germline CDR1 reads SGHVS; CDR2 reads FNYEAQ. V lost 0 bases to trimming and J lost 6 bases; unmatched junction nucleotides: 5. CDR3 bases: TGTGCCAGCAGCTTAGCAATTACAGGGGGCCCCGGGGAGCTGTTTTTT. Protein: CASSLAITGGPGELFF.

This clone was observed at least ten times. The chain has TRBV5-6 and TRBJ2-1; 11 nucleotides agree with TRBD2. There are 15 residues in the CDR3. Germline CDR1 SGHDT, CDR2 YYEEEE. V dropped 4 bases and J dropped 3; count of bases not matched to a gene: 3. CDR3 sequence reads: CASSILAGGYNEQFF. The CDR3 region has the DNA TGTGCCAGCAGCATTCTAGCGGGAGGCTACAATGAGCAGTTCTTC.

This chain's CDR3 is CAISITNSPLHF. DNA of the CDR3: TGTGCCATCAGTATCACAAATTCACCCCTCCACTTT. This chain joins TRBV10-3 and TRBJ1-6, with D unclear. Germline V gene sequence: CDR1 ENHRY, CDR2 SYGVKD. V gave up 5 bases and J gave up 7 bases, with 6 bases separating them. This CDR3 region has 12 residues.

The chain employs TRBV21-1 and TRBJ2-1; TRBD2 was called by the table and not checked on the DNA. TRBV21-1 is classified as a pseudogene. The CDR3 contains 16 residues. CDR3 residues: CASSDSGTSGNHEQFF. As DNA, the CDR3 is TGTGCCAGCAGCGACTCCGGGACTAGCGGGAACCATGAGCAGTTCTTC.

J is TRBJ1-2 and V is TRBV4-1; perhaps TRBD1 as D (5 bases). Between the trimmed V and J ends, which lost 4 bases and 7 bases, there was a span of 22 bases. Looked up from germline, CDR1 is MGHRA and CDR2 is YSYEKL. This CDR3 has 16 residues. The CDR3 region has the DNA TGCGCCAGCAGCCTAGCCCTACAGAGGACACTTAGTGGCTACACCTTC. As protein: CASSLALQRTLSGYTF.

V and J are TRBV27 and TRBJ2-1, with D possibly being TRBD2 (6 bases). V was clipped by 5 bases and J by 8 bases, with 22 bases between them. CDR3 length: 16 residues. From germline, CDR1 is MNHEY and CDR2 SMNVEV (reference sequence). CDR3 region: CASSPWDFKRFDEQFF. CDR3 DNA sequence: TGTGCCAGCAGTCCCTGGGACTTTAAGCGTTTCGATGAGCAGTTCTTC.

J is TRBJ2-5 and V is TRBV9; 14 bases are shared with TRBD2. Losses at the gene ends were 0 bases for V and 5 bases for J; bases not matched to a gene: 6. The CDR3 spans 17 residues. Germline V gene data show CDR1 as SGDLS and CDR2 as YYNGEE. The CDR3 here is CASSVGGLAGVRETQYF. For the CDR3, the DNA is TGTGCCAGCAGCGTAGGGGGACTAGCGGGAGTCCGGGAGACCCAGTACTTC.